This TCR beta chain was obtained from a study of cytotoxic CD8 clonotypes in ibrutinib-treated CLL. General observations from the study: An increase in clonality occurred at ibrutinib response, followed by a return toward baseline at progression. Public clonotypes were rare and shrank or held steady on treatment.

The CDR3 contains 14 residues. J gave up 5 bases and V 3 bases, and 6 bases lay outside the gene matches. The germline CDR1 and CDR2 sequences are SGDLS and YYNGEE. Libraries were prepared by immunoSEQ multiplex PCR; TCRdb keeps only in-frame clonotypes and omits some of them. The sample consists of fewer than 80,000 clones, approximately 57% of them appearing once. Note on this clone: Its antigen remains unidentified.

Material: PBMCs, obtained after 12 months of ibrutinib treatment. This receptor was identified in a human donor with chronic lymphocytic leukemia. V and J are TRBV9 and TRBJ2-5, with 8 bases matching TRBD2. The CDR3: CASSAVGGDETQYF. In DNA form, the CDR3 reads TGTGCCAGCAGCGCAGTCGGGGGGGACGAGACCCAGTACTTC.